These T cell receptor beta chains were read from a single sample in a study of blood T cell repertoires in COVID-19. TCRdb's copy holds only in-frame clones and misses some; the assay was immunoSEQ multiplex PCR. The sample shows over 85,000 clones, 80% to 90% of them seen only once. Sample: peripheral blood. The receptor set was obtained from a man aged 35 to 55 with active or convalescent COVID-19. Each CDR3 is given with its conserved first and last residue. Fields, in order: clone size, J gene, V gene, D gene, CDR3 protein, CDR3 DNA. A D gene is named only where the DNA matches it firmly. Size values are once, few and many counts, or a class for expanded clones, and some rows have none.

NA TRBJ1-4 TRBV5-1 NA CASSQQGSEKLFF TGCGCCAGCAGCCAACAGGGTAGTGAAAAACTGTTTTTT
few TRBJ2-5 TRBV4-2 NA CASSQQLATGETQYF TGTGCCAGCAGCCAGCAGCTAGCCACCGGGGAGACCCAGTACTTC
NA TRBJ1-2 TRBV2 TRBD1 CASSEQGAIYGYTF TGTGCCAGCAGCGAACAGGGGGCTATCTATGGCTACACCTTC
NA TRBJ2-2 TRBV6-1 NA CASSEVGGWKNTGELFF TGTGCCAGCAGTGAAGTGGGGGGTTGGAAAAACACCGGGGAGCTGTTTTTT
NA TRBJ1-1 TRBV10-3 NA CAISGGGTEAFF TGTGCCATCAGTGGGGGAGGGACTGAAGCTTTCTTT
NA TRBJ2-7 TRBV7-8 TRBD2 CASSPQRGGYPYEQYF TGTGCCAGCAGCCCCCAGCGGGGGGGCTACCCCTACGAGCAGTACTTC
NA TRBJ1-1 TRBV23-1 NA CASSTGQYEAFF TGCGCCAGCAGTACGGGACAATATGAAGCTTTCTTT
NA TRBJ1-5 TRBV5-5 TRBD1 CASSLGAGTGVERFLPQHF TGTGCCAGCAGCTTGGGAGCCGGGACAGGGGTCGAAAGGTTTCTGCCCCAGCATTTT
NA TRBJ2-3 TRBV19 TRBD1 CASSPWTGETDTQYF TGTGCCAGTAGTCCCTGGACAGGGGAGACAGATACGCAGTATTTT
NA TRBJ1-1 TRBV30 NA CAWSVRQPNTEAFF TGTGCCTGGAGTGTACGACAGCCGAACACTGAAGCTTTCTTT